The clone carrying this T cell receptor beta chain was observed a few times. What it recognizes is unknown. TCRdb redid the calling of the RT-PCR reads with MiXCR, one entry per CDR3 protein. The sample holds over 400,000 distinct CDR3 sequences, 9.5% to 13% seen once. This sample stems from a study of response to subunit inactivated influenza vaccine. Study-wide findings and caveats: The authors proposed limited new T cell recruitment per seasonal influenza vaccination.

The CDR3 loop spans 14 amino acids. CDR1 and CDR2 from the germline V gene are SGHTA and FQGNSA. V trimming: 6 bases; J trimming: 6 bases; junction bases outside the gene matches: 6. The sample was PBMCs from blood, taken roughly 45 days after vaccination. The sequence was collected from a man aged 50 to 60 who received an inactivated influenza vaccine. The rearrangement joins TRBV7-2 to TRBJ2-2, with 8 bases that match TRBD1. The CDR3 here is CASSRRQGSGELFF. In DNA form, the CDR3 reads TGTGCCAGCAGTCGACGACAGGGGTCCGGGGAGCTGTTTTTT.